Listed below are T cell receptor beta chains from one sample, sequenced in a study of T cell responses to AZD1222 COVID-19 vaccine. Sequencing used immunoSEQ multiplex PCR; TCRdb keeps in-frame clones, though not all of them. The sample yields under 150,000 clones, 75% to 95% seen once. The sequencing used peripheral blood, collected on day 0 of AZD1222 vaccination. The receptors shown here come from an adult in good health. Each CDR3 is given with its conserved first and last residue. The D gene is left open where the match is weak. Expanded clones get a size class; other rows say once, few or many, or leave the size out.

CDR3 DNA	CDR3 protein	D gene	V gene	CDR3 length	clone size	J gene
TGTGCCAGTAGAGAAGTAATGGGCGCAGATACGCAGTATTTT	CASREVMGADTQYF	.	TRBV19	14	.	TRBJ2-3
TGTGCCAGTAGTATAGGACCGACAGACGAAGCTTTCTTT	CASSIGPTDEAFF	.	TRBV19	13	once	TRBJ1-1
TGCGCCAGCAGCCAAGGGGGCGGGAGTCGATACAATGAGCAGTTCTTC	CASSQGGGSRYNEQFF	TRBD2	TRBV4-3	16	.	TRBJ2-1
TGTGCCAGCAGCCTGCAAGAGACCCAGTACTTC	CASSLQETQYF	.	TRBV7-8	11	.	TRBJ2-5
TGTGCCAGCAGCGTAGTGGCAGGGGGTACCGCTGAAGCTTTCTTT	CASSVVAGGTAEAFF	TRBD1	TRBV9	15	.	TRBJ1-1
TGTGCCAGCAGCCCCGGACTTAGCACAGATACGCAGTATTTT	CASSPGLSTDTQYF	.	TRBV7-2	14	.	TRBJ2-3
TGTGCCAGCAGCGCCGGGACAGGGGGCAATCAGCCCCAGCATTTT	CASSAGTGGNQPQHF	TRBD1	TRBV5-4	15	.	TRBJ1-5
TGTGCCAGCTCAAGGTCCGGACAGGGGGCAATCAGGGCCAAAAACATTCAGTACTTC	CASSRSGQGAIRAKNIQYF	TRBD1	TRBV18	19	.	TRBJ2-4
TGTGCCAGCTCACCGGGGGTTAGGGGGCCAGGGGGAACCACTGAAGCTTTCTTT	CASSPGVRGPGGTTEAFF	TRBD1	TRBV18	18	once	TRBJ1-1
TGTGCTAGTGTCTCAGGGGGGTGGAATGAGCAGTTCTTC	CASVSGGWNEQFF	.	TRBV12-5	13	.	TRBJ2-1
TGTGCCAGCAGCGAACAACGAGGCACTGAAGCTTTCTTT	CASSEQRGTEAFF	.	TRBV11-2	13	.	TRBJ1-1
TGCGCCAGCAGCCGATTGGGGGAGCAGTACTTC	CASSRLGEQYF	.	TRBV4-1	11	.	TRBJ2-7
TGCGCCAGCAGCCAAGTCGGGGGGACCCTATACAATGAGCAGTTCTTC	CASSQVGGTLYNEQFF	TRBD2	TRBV4-1	16	.	TRBJ2-1
TGTGCCACCAGTGATCCTGGGACTAGCGGGGATTACAATGAGCAGTTCTTC	CATSDPGTSGDYNEQFF	TRBD2	TRBV24-1	17	.	TRBJ2-1
TGTGCCAGCCTTGGGGGAGCCTACGAGCAGTACTTC	CASLGGAYEQYF	.	TRBV3-1/TRBV3-2	12	.	TRBJ2-7
TGTGCTAGTGGTTGGGGGACAGGGGAAGGCGGCGGGAACACTGAAGCTTTCTTT	CASGWGTGEGGGNTEAFF	TRBD1	TRBV12-5	18	once	TRBJ1-1
TGCGCCAGCAGCTCTGGGGTAGCGAGCCCTAACAATGAGCAGTTCTTC	CASSSGVASPNNEQFF	.	TRBV5-1	16	once	TRBJ2-1
TGTGCCAGCAGTCCTCGGGTGAACACTGAAGCTTTCTTT	CASSPRVNTEAFF	.	TRBV6-6	13	.	TRBJ1-1
TGTGCCAGCAGCATCGGGTCGCCACTAGCTTTCAGAAACGAGCAGTACTTC	CASSIGSPLAFRNEQYF	.	TRBV7-2	17	.	TRBJ2-7
TGTGCCAGCAGTCAGGGACTAGCGGGAGTTGTAGGTGAGACCCAGTACTTC	CASSQGLAGVVGETQYF	TRBD2	TRBV6-2/TRBV6-3	17	.	TRBJ2-5
TGTGCCCCGAGGGGGGACACCGGGGAGCTGTTTTTT	CAPRGDTGELFF	.	TRBV19	12	once	TRBJ2-2
TGTGCCAGCAGCACGGACAGGGTTTATGGCTACACCTTC	CASSTDRVYGYTF	TRBD1	TRBV7-2	13	.	TRBJ1-2
TGTGCCAGTAGTATCGGGGCCTTGAACACTGAAGCTTTCTTT	CASSIGALNTEAFF	.	TRBV19	14	.	TRBJ1-1
TGTGCCAGCAGCCTCCTGGGGGGGGATACGCAGTATTTT	CASSLLGGDTQYF	TRBD2	TRBV5-4	13	.	TRBJ2-3
TGTGCCAGCAGTCTAGATCTGGACGGGAAGGGTGAGCAGTTCTTC	CASSLDLDGKGEQFF	.	TRBV7-9	15	.	TRBJ2-1
TGTGCCAGCAGTGAAGGGGGCGGCAGCCAAGAGACCCAGTACTTC	CASSEGGGSQETQYF	TRBD1	TRBV6-4	15	.	TRBJ2-5
TGTGCCAGTAGTATGTTGGGACAGGGCGGCGAGCAGTACTTC	CASSMLGQGGEQYF	TRBD1	TRBV19	14	.	TRBJ2-7
TGTGCCAGTAGTATCAGGGGGCTGGGTAATGAAAAACTGTTTTTT	CASSIRGLGNEKLFF	TRBD1	TRBV19	15	.	TRBJ1-4
TGTGCCAGCAGTTCATTCCTGACAGGTTTCTACAATGAGCAGTTCTTC	CASSSFLTGFYNEQFF	.	TRBV28	16	.	TRBJ2-1